This entry is about one T cell receptor (beta chain). Its target antigen remains unknown. Nothing much larger sits one base from this clone, and base qualities are not available. The data derive from a study of monozygotic twins with cystic fibrosis (dated by TCRdb to about 2021). About the study as a whole: Barcoded libraries were prepared with around 15 PCR cycles from around 3 micrograms of fragmented DNA. The study compared TCR beta repertoires within and between 16 monozygotic twin pairs with cystic fibrosis to assess genetic influence on V and J gene usage. Twins were ranked among over a thousand cohort participants for weight-for-height and FEVPerc (FEV1 disease centile) on the day of blood sampling. Data for three of the twin pairs had been reported earlier in a different context. Made up mostly of children and adolescents, the cohort included ten female and six male twin pairs ranging in age from roughly 2.0 to 40 years, with a median of roughly 9.1 years.

TCR beta CDR3 regions were amplified by multiplex PCR with the immunoSEQ immune profiling system according to the manufacturer's instructions. An Illumina NextSeq system was used to carry out the sequencing. Per the authors' processing: The immunoSEQ Analyzer platform handled processing of the sequence data, and clonality was calculated by taking the square root of Simpson's index of productive rearrangements. Similarity in V and J usage was quantified by Jensen-Shannon distance, and CDR3 generation probabilities were calculated with OLGA. The researchers looked up shared CDR3 sequences in the immuneACCESS database (August 2020) and in VDJdb (December 2020). Here the immuneACCESS table is served through TCRdb, limited to in-frame sequences with V and J called. Missing clones are a known gap in these copies; in checked studies unresolved V genes cover under half, and the rest lacks a known reason. The V and J calls and clone size are taken from that table; D and trimming were inferred from the DNA. Counted in this sample were 20,000 to 25,000 clones; about 97% of them appeared once. Less than 0.15% of the sample is held by the ten biggest clonotypes.

Including cysteine and phenylalanine, the CDR3 has 12 amino acids. The CDR3 DNA has 36 bases and is translated from base 1. The germline V and J ends show losses of 5 bases and 7 bases respectively, and no gene match explains 7 bases of the junction. CDR1 and CDR2 are drawn from the germline V gene: SQVTM, ANQGSEA. The study at large found these results: Monozygotic CF twin pairs shared significantly more nucleotide-identical clonotypes within each pair than unrelated CF individuals shared with one another (P = 0.000026, Mann-Whitney). In 13 of 16 pairs, V gene usage most closely resembled the co-twin's, and the same held for J usage in 8 of 16 pairs, a pattern suggesting genetic constraints. Simpson clonality tended to be low (median around 0.0088), which suggests a naive-dominated repertoire, although clonality was higher in the most severely affected patients. The cohort was small, and the number of shared CDR3s showed no association with age, concordance or disease severity.

The twin pairs came from the European Cystic Fibrosis Twin and Sibling Study Cohort, which recruited patients from over 150 CF clinics across 14 European countries. Zygosity and CFTR genotype were verified in-house, and zygosity was tested by multiplex PCR of nine short tandem repeat loci. Peripheral blood was sampled from each twin, and clinical parameters were recorded on the day of blood sampling. Genomic DNA was isolated from peripheral blood cells with phenol/chloroform and kept in TE buffer at 4 degrees C. This chain joins TRBV29-1 to TRBJ2-5; 7 of the junction bases match TRBD1. This sequence originates from a girl under 18 with cystic fibrosis. Material for sequencing was blood. Here is the DNA: TGCAGCGTTAAGGCGGCAGGGGGGACCCAGTACTTC. Its translation is CSVKAAGGTQYF.